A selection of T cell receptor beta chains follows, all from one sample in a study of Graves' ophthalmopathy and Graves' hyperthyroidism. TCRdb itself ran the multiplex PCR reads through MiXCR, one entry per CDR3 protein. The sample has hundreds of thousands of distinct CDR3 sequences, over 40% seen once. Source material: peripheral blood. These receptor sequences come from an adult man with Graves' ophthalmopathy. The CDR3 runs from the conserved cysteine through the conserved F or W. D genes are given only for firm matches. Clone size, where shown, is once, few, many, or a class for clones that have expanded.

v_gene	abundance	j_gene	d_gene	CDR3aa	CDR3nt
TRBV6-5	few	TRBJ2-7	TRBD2	CATNGGASYEQYF	TGTGCCACCAACGGGGGGGCCTCCTACGAGCAGTACTTC
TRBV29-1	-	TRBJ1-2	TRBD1	CSVGTGHYGYTF	TGCAGCGTTGGGACAGGACACTATGGCTACACCTTC
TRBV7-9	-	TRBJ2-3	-	CASRFSGGDTQYF	TGTGCCAGCAGGTTTAGCGGTGGAGATACGCAGTATTTT
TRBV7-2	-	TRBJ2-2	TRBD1	CASSLTGQGSTGELFF	TGTGCCAGCAGCTTAACGGGACAGGGAAGCACCGGGGAGCTGTTTTTT
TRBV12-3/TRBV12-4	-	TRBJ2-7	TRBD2	CASSKREIIYEQYF	TGTGCCAGTAGCAAGCGGGAGATTATCTACGAGCAGTACTTC
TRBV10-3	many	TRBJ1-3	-	CAISESVSGNTIYF	TGTGCCATCAGTGAGTCAGTCTCTGGAAACACCATATATTTT
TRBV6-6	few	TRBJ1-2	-	CASTKRLNYGYTF	TGTGCCAGCACTAAGAGATTAAACTATGGCTACACCTTC
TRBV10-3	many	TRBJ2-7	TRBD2	CAISEKLAGDLSYEQYF	TGTGCCATCAGTGAGAAACTAGCGGGAGACCTCTCCTACGAGCAGTACTTC
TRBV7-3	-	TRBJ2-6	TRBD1	CASSPRTGKGNVLTF	TGTGCCAGCAGCCCCCGGACAGGGAAGGGCAACGTCCTGACTTTC
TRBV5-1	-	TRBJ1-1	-	CASSPGCGTEAFF	TGCGCCAGCAGCCCCGGGTGCGGCACTGAAGCTTTCTTT
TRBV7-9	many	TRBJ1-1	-	CASSLSSYTEAFF	TGTGCCAGCAGCTTAAGTTCGTACACTGAAGCTTTCTTT
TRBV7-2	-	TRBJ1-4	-	CASSFGGGMATNEKLFF	TGTGCCAGCAGCTTTGGTGGGGGCATGGCAACTAATGAAAAACTGTTTTTT
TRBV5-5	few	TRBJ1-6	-	CASSLGDTPYNSPLHF	TGTGCCAGCAGCTTGGGAGATACCCCCTATAATTCACCCCTCCACTTT
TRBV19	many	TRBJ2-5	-	CASSSRLVRETQYF	TGTGCCAGTAGTTCCAGACTAGTCAGAGAGACCCAGTACTTC
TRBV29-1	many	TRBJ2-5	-	CSVEGTRGGPYQETQYF	TGCAGCGTTGAAGGAACTCGTGGGGGCCCGTACCAAGAGACCCAGTACTTC
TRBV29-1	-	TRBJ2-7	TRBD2	CSIEGDIAGGPYEQYF	TGCAGCATTGAGGGTGATATAGCGGGAGGACCCTACGAGCAGTACTTC
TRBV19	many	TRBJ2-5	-	CASSKGQETQYF	TGTGCCAGTAGTAAAGGGCAAGAGACCCAGTACTTC
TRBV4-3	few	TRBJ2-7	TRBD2	CASRRLAGGGEQYF	TGCGCCAGCAGAAGACTAGCGGGAGGTGGCGAGCAGTACTTC
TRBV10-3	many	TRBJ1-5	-	CAISEDGYQPQHF	TGTGCCATCAGTGAAGATGGGTATCAGCCCCAGCATTTT
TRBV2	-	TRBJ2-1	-	CASSEEGCNEQFF	TGTGCCAGCAGTGAAGAAGGGTGCAATGAGCAGTTCTTC
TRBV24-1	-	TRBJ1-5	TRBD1	CATSEAGTDEQPQHF	TGTGCCACCAGTGAAGCAGGGACAGACGAGCAGCCCCAGCATTTT
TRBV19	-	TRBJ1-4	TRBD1	CASSIVGQGAEKLFF	TGTGCCAGTAGTATCGTAGGACAGGGGGCTGAAAAACTGTTTTTT
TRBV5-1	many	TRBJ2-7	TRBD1	CASSNGQGSYEQYF	TGCGCCAGCAGCAATGGACAGGGTTCCTACGAGCAGTACTTC
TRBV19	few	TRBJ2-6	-	CASSISTLTSSGANVLTF	TGTGCCAGTAGTATATCGACACTGACTAGCTCTGGGGCCAACGTCCTGACTTTC
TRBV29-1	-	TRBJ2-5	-	CSGGMGTQYF	TGCAGCGGGGGCATGGGGACCCAGTACTTC
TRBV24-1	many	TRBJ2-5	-	CATSDLNSYQETQYF	TGTGCCACCAGTGATTTAAATTCGTACCAAGAGACCCAGTACTTC
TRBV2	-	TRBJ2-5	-	CASSTLRGGAGETQYF	TGTGCCAGCAGTACGCTACGCGGGGGCGCAGGGGAGACCCAGTACTTC
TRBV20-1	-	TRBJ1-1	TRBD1	CSADRAEAFF	TGCAGTGCCGACAGGGCTGAAGCTTTCTTT
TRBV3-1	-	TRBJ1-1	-	CASSLVSPRRMNTEAFF	TGTGCCAGCAGCTTAGTGTCCCCTCGTAGAATGAACACTGAAGCTTTCTTT
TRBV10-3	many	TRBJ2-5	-	CAISRTYQETQYF	TGTGCCATCAGCCGAACGTACCAAGAGACCCAGTACTTC
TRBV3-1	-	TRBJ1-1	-	CASSGILVGEGAEAFF	TGTGCCAGCAGCGGAATCCTAGTTGGGGAAGGGGCTGAAGCTTTCTTT
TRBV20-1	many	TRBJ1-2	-	CSASPTGHNYGYTF	TGCAGTGCTAGCCCCACAGGACACAACTATGGCTACACCTTC
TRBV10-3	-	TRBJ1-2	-	CAISPGTLGHGYTF	TGTGCCATCTCCCCCGGGACATTGGGCCATGGCTACACCTTC